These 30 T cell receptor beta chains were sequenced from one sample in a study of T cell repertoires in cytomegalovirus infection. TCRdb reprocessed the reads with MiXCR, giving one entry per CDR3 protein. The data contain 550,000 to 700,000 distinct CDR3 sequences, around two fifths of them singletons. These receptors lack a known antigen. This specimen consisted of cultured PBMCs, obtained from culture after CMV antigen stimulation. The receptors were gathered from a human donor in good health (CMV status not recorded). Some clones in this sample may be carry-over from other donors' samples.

In DNA form, the CDR3 reads TGCGCCAGCAGCTTTCGTCAGACAGGGACTAGCGGATTTGGATACGAGCAGTACTTC. As protein: CASSFRQTGTSGFGYEQYF. This chain uses TRBV4-3 with TRBJ2-7; 11 bases are shared with TRBD2. Germline CDR1 LGHNA, CDR2 YSLEER. Trimming at V came to 5 bases and at J to 4 bases, leaving 19 bases not matched to a gene. This CDR3 is built from 19 residues.

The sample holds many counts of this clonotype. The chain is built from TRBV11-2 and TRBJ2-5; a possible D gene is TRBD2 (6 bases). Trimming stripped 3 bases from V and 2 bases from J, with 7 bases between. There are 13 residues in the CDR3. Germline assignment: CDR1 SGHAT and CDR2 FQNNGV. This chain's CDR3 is CASSLGLQETQYF. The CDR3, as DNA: TGTGCCAGCAGCTTGGGACTGCAAGAGACCCAGTACTTC.

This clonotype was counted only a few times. Here the CDR3 DNA reads TGTGCCAGCTGCAGGGCGAGATACGCGCCGCAGTATTTT. Its translation: CASCRARYAPQYF. The rearrangement joins TRBV6-2 or TRBV6-3 to TRBJ2-3; tentatively, D is TRBD1 (5 bases). Trimming took off 8 bases at V and 10 bases at J, with 19 bases between the two ends. The CDR3 runs 13 residues. CDR1 is MNHEY and CDR2 is SVGEGT in the germline V gene.

The CDR3 protein is CSVAPRETQYF. The CDR3 nucleotides are TGCAGCGTTGCGCCGAGGGAGACCCAGTACTTC. The chain uses TRBV29-1 and TRBJ2-5; D remains unclear. Germline-derived CDR1 and CDR2 are SQVTM and ANQGSEA. Trimming took 4 bases from V and 5 from J, leaving 8 bases between them. The CDR3 runs 11 residues.

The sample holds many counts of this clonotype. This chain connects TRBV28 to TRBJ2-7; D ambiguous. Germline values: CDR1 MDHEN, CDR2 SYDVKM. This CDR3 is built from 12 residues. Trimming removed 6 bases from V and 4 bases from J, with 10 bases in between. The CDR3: CASSGRVYEQYF. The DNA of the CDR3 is TGTGCCAGCAGCGGTCGAGTGTACGAGCAGTACTTC.

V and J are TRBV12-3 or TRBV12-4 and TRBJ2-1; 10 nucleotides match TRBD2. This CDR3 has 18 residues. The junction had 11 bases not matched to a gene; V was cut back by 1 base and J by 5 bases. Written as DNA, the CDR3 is TGTGCCAGCAGTTTAGGGCTAGCGGGAGTTTTAACCCACAATGAGCAGTTCTTC. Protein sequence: CASSLGLAGVLTHNEQFF.

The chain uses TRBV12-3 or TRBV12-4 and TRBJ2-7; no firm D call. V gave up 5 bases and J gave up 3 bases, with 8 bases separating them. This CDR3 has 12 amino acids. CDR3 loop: CASSLTLYEQYF. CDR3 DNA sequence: TGTGCCAGCAGTCTAACTCTCTACGAGCAGTACTTC.

In DNA, the CDR3 is TGTGCCAGCAGCTTCCAGGGGGGGGGTGAGCAGTTCTTC. Translation: CASSFQGGGEQFF. V and J are TRBV7-9 and TRBJ2-1; perhaps D is TRBD1 or TRBD2 (7 bases each). Germline lookup yields CDR1 SEHNR and CDR2 FQNEAQ (reference sequence). The CDR3 contains 13 residues. V lost 3 bases to trimming and J lost 9 bases, with 12 bases between them. The whole variable domain, filled in from reference TRBV7-9 and TRBJ2-1, reads DTGVSQNPRHKITKRGQNVTFRCDPISEHNRLYWYRQTLGQGPEFLTYFQNEAQLEKSRLLSDRFSAERPKGSFSTLEIQRTEQGDSAMYLCASSFQGGGEQFFGPGTRLTVL.

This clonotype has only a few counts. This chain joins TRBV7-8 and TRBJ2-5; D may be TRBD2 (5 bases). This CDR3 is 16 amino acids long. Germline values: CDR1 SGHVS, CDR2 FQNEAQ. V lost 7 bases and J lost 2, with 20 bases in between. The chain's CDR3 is CASISRITRQQETQYF. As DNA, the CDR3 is TGTGCCAGCATAAGCCGGATAACTAGGCAGCAAGAGACCCAGTACTTC.

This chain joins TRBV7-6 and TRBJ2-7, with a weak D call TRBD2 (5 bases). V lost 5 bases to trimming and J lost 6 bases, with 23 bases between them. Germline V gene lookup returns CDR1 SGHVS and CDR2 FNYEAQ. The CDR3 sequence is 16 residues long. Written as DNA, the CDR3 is TGTGCCAGCAGCGCCCTAGCTTGGGAGATTGCTGTCGAGCAGTACTTC. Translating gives CASSALAWEIAVEQYF.

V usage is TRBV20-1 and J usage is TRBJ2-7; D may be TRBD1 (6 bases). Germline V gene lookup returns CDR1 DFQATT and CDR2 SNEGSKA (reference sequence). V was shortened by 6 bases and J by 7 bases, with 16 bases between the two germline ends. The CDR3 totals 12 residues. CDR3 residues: CSATRQDQEQYF. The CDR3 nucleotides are TGCAGTGCAACCCGACAGGACCAGGAGCAGTACTTC.

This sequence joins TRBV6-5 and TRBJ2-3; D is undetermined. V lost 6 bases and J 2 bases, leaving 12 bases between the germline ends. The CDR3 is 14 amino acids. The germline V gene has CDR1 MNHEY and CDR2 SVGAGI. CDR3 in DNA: TGTGCCAGCAGCCCCTCTAGATACACAGATACGCAGTATTTT. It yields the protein CASSPSRYTDTQYF.

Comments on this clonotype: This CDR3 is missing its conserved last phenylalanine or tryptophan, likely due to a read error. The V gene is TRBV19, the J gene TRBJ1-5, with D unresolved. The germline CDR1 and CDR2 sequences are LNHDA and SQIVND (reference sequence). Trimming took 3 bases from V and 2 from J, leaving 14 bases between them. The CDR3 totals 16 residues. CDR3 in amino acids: CASSIRDTAGNQPQHC. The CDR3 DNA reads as TGTGCCAGTAGTATCCGGGATACGGCGGGCAATCAGCCCCAGCATTGT.

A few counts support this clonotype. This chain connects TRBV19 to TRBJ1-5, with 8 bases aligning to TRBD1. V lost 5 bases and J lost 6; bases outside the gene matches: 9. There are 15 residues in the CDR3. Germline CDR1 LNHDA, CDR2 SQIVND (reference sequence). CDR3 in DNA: TGTGCCAGTAGTGGGTCGGACAGGGCGGGTCAGCCCCAGCATTTT. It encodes CASSGSDRAGQPQHF.

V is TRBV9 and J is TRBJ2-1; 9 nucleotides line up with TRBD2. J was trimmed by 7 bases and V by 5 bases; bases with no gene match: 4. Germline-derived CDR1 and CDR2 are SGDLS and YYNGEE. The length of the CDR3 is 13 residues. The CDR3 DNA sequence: TGTGCCAGCAGTAGCGGGAGCGGGAATGAGCAGTTCTTC. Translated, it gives CASSSGSGNEQFF.

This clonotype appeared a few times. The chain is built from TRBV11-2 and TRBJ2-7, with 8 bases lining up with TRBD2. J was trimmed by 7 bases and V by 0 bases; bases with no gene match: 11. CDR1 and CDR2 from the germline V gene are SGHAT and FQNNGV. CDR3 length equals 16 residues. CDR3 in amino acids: CASSLDPGTSRWEQYF. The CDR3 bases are TGTGCCAGCAGCTTAGATCCTGGGACTAGTCGTTGGGAGCAGTACTTC.

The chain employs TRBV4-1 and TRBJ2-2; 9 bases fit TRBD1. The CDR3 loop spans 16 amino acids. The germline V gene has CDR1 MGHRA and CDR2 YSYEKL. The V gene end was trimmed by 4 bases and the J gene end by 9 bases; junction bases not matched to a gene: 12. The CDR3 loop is CASSRSGTGPTRELFF. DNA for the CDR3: TGCGCCAGCAGCCGATCCGGGACAGGGCCAACCAGGGAGCTGTTTTTT.

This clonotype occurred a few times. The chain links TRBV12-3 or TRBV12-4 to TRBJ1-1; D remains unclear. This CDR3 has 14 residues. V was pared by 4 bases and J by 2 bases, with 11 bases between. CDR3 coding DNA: TGTGCCAGCAGTTGGGTTTTGGCTAACACTGAAGCTTTCTTT. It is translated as CASSWVLANTEAFF.

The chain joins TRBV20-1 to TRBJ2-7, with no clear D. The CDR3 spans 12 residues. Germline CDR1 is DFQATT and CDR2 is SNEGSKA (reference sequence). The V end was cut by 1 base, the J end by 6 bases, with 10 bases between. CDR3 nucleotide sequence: TGCAGTGCTAGAGCCCCAACAATCGAGCAGTACTTC. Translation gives CSARAPTIEQYF.

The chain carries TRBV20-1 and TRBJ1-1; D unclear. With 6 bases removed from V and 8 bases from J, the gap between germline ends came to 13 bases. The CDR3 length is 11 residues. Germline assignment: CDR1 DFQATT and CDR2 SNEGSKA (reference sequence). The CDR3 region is CSARSAGEAFF. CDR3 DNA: TGCAGTGCCCGAAGCGCCGGGGAAGCTTTCTTT.

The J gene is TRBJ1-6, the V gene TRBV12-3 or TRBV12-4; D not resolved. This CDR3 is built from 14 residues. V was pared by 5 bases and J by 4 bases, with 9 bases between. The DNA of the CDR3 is TGTGCCAGCAGTCCAAGTGGGTATAATTCACCCCTCCACTTT. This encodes CASSPSGYNSPLHF.

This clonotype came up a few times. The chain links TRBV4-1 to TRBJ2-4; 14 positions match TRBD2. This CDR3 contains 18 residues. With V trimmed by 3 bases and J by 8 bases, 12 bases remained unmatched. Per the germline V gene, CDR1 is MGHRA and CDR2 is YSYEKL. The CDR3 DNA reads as TGCGCCAGCAGCCACTTGGGGCGACTAGCGGGGGGGCGAGACATTCAGTACTTC. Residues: CASSHLGRLAGGRDIQYF.

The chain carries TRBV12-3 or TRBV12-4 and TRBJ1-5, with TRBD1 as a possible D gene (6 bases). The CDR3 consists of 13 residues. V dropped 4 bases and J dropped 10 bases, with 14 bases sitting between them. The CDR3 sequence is CASSSVRGHPQHF. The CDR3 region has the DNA TGTGCCAGCAGTTCAGTCCGGGGGCACCCCCAGCATTTT.

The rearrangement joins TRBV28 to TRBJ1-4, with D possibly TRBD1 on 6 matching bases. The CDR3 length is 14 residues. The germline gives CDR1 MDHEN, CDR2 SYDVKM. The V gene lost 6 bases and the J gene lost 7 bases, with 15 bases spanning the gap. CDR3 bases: TGTGCCAGCAGAAACTCTGGGGGCGTTGAAAAACTGTTTTTT. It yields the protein CASRNSGGVEKLFF.

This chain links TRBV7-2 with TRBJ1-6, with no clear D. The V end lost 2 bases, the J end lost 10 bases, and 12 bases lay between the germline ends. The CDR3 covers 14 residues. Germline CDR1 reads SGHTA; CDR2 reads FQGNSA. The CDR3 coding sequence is TGTGCCAGCAGCTTAAGGTGGGGAGGATCACCCCTCCACTTT. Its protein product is CASSLRWGGSPLHF.

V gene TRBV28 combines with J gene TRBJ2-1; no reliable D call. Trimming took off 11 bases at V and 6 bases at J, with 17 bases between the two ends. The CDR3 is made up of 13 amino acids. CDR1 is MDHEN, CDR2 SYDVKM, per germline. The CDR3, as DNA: TGTGCCGCAACTGGCGTACCCCCCAATGAGCAGTTCTTC. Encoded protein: CAATGVPPNEQFF.

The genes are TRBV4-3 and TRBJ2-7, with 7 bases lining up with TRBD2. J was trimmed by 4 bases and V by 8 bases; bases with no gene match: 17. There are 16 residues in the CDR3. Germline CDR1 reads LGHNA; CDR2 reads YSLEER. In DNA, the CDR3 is TGCGCCAGCGCTAAAGACCGGGGGAGGGGCCGTTACGAGCAGTACTTC. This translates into CASAKDRGRGRYEQYF.

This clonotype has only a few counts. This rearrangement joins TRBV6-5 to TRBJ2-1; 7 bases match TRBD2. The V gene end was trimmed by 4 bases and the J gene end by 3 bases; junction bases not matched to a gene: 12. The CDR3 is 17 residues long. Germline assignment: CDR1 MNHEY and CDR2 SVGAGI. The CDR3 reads CASSSRPSGSFYNEQFF. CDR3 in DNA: TGTGCCAGCAGTTCCAGGCCTAGCGGCTCCTTCTACAATGAGCAGTTCTTC.

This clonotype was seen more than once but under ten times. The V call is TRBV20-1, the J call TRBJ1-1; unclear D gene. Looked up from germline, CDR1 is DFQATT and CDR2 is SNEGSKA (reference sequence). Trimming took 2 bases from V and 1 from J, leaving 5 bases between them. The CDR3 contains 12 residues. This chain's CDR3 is CSARRQNTEAFF. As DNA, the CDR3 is TGCAGTGCTAGACGGCAGAACACTGAAGCTTTCTTT.

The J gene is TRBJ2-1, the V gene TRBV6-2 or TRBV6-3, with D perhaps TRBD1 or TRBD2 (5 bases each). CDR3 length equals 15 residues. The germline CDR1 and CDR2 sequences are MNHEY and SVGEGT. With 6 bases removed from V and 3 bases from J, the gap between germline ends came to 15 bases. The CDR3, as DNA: TGTGCCAGCAGCACGGGGCCCCAAGGCTACAATGAGCAGTTCTTC. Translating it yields CASSTGPQGYNEQFF.